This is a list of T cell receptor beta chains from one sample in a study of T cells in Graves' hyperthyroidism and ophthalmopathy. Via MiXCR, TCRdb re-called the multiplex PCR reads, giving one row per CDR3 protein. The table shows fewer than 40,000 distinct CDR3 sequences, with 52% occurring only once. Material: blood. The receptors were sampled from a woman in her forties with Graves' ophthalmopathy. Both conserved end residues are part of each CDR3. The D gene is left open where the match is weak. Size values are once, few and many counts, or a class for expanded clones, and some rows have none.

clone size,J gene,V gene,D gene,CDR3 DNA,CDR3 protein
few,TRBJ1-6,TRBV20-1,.,TGCAGTGCTAGTTTGGGGGCAGGATCACCCCTCCACTTT,CSASLGAGSPLHF
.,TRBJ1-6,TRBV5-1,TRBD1,TGCGCCAGCAGCTCGTACCACGGGACAGGGAACTCACCCCTCCACTTT,CASSSYHGTGNSPLHF
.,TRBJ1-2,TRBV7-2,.,TGTGCCAGCAGCCGAAACGGCGGCTCTGGAAACACCTTC,CASSRNGGSGNTF
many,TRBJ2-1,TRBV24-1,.,TGTGTCACCAGTGTTCGGGAGTCCTCCTACAATGAGCAGTTCTTC,CVTSVRESSYNEQFF
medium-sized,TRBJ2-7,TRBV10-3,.,TGTGCCATCAGTGAGTCCTTGACATTCTCCTACGAGCAGTACTTC,CAISESLTFSYEQYF
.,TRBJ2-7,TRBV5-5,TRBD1,TGTGCCAGCAGCTTGGCCACGGGACAGGAGTACGTGCAGTACTTC,CASSLATGQEYVQYF
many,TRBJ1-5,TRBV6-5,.,TGTGCCAGCCAGGGACACACCGATCAGCCCCAGCATTTT,CASQGHTDQPQHF
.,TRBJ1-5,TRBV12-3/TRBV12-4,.,TGTGCCAGCAGTTTATCGGGGGGTCAGCCCCAGCATTTT,CASSLSGGQPQHF
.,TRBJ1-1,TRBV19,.,TGTGCCAGTAACCAACCACAGATAAACACTGAAGCTTACTTT,CASNQPQINTEAYF
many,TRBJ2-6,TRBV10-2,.,TGCGCCAGCTGTGATCTTAGGTCTGGGGCCAACGTCCTGACTTTC,CASCDLRSGANVLTF
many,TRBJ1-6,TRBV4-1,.,TGCGCCAGCAGCCAAGCGGGGATTTCACCCCTCCACTTT,CASSQAGISPLHF
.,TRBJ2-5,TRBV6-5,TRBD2,TGTGCCAGCAGGGATAGCGGGAGAGAGACCCAGTACTTC,CASRDSGRETQYF
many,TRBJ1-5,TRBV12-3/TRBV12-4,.,TGTGCCAGCAGTGATGACACGGGGGGCAGTCAGCCCCAGCATTTT,CASSDDTGGSQPQHF